This T cell receptor (beta chain) appears in the sequencing data of a study of post-analysis software for immune sequencing data. Study observations and caveats: Significantly decreased normalized Chao1 diversity was recorded for multiple sclerosis patients relative to controls.

This CDR3 has 14 amino acids. The junction had 3 bases not matched to a gene; V was cut back by 4 bases and J by 7 bases. CDR1 and CDR2 from the germline V gene are SGHTA and FQGNSA. This clonotype was found a few times. What it binds is not known. Presence of unique molecular identifiers characterized the TCR beta cDNA libraries. In TCRdb, the PCR reads were re-called with MiXCR into one record per CDR3 protein. The sample consists of 160,000 or so distinct CDR3 sequences, about 36% of them appearing once. The TCR sequence derives from a girl aged 10 to 17 with multiple sclerosis. The rearrangement links TRBV7-2 to TRBJ2-1; 11 bases are a match to TRBD2. Sample: blood, taken after autologous hematopoietic stem cell transplantation. CDR3 amino acids: CASSSIAGGNEQFF. CDR3 coding DNA: TGTGCCAGCAGCTCAATAGCGGGAGGGAATGAGCAGTTCTTC.